The rows below give T cell receptor beta chains drawn from one sample of a study of T cell responses to AZD1222 COVID-19 vaccine. The assay was immunoSEQ multiplex PCR, and TCRdb's table has in-frame clones only and misses some. This sample has 95,000 to 150,000 clones, with approximately 85% found just once. This specimen consisted of peripheral blood, obtained on day 0 of AZD1222 vaccination. The receptors originated from an adult in good health. Both conserved end residues are part of each CDR3. A D gene is named only where the DNA matches it firmly. Size is stated for part of the rows, as once, few or many counts, or as a class when the clone is expanded.

j_call: TRBJ1-3
clone_size: -
v_call: TRBV28
d_call: -
cdr3_nt: TGTGCCAGCAGTTCCCGGGGAGGATCTGGAAACACCATATATTTT
cdr3_aa: CASSSRGGSGNTIYF

j_call: TRBJ1-3
clone_size: -
v_call: TRBV7-8
d_call: -
cdr3_nt: TGTGCCAGCAGCCCCGGGGGAGGGACGCCTGGAAACACCATATATTTT
cdr3_aa: CASSPGGGTPGNTIYF

j_call: TRBJ1-2
clone_size: -
v_call: TRBV6-2/TRBV6-3
d_call: -
cdr3_nt: TGTGCCAGCAGTTACTTATCTCCTAGGTTTGACGGAGGCTACACCTTC
cdr3_aa: CASSYLSPRFDGGYTF

j_call: TRBJ1-5
clone_size: -
v_call: TRBV6-1
d_call: TRBD1
cdr3_nt: TGTGCCAGCAGTGACGCGGGGGACAGCTCTAGCTATCAGCCCCAGCATTTT
cdr3_aa: CASSDAGDSSSYQPQHF

j_call: TRBJ1-4
clone_size: -
v_call: TRBV19
d_call: -
cdr3_nt: TGTGCCAGTAGTATTGCCAGCGAAAAACTGTTTTTT
cdr3_aa: CASSIASEKLFF

j_call: TRBJ1-1
clone_size: -
v_call: TRBV18
d_call: TRBD1
cdr3_nt: TGTGCCAGCTCACCACCGACGAGGGGGCCCACTGAAGCTTTCTTT
cdr3_aa: CASSPPTRGPTEAFF

j_call: TRBJ2-7
clone_size: -
v_call: TRBV5-4
d_call: -
cdr3_nt: TGTGCCAGCAGCGAACAGACAGGCCTCATCCCCTACGAGCAGTACTTC
cdr3_aa: CASSEQTGLIPYEQYF

j_call: TRBJ1-6
clone_size: -
v_call: TRBV5-1
d_call: -
cdr3_nt: TGCGCCAGCAGCTCCGGACGGGGGTATAATTCACCCCTCCACTTT
cdr3_aa: CASSSGRGYNSPLHF

j_call: TRBJ2-3
clone_size: -
v_call: TRBV27
d_call: -
cdr3_nt: TGTGCCAGCAGTTTAGGTAGCGGTTTCACAGATACGCAGTATTTT
cdr3_aa: CASSLGSGFTDTQYF

j_call: TRBJ2-7
clone_size: -
v_call: TRBV2
d_call: -
cdr3_nt: TGTGCCAGCAAGATTCAGGTGACCTACGAGCAGTACTTC
cdr3_aa: CASKIQVTYEQYF

j_call: TRBJ2-5
clone_size: -
v_call: TRBV11-2
d_call: -
cdr3_nt: TGTGCCAGCAGCTGGGCGGTAGCTGAGACCCAGTACTTC
cdr3_aa: CASSWAVAETQYF

j_call: TRBJ2-7
clone_size: -
v_call: TRBV5-1
d_call: TRBD2
cdr3_nt: TGCGCCAGCAGCAGGACTAGCGGGGGGGTCGAGCAGTACTTC
cdr3_aa: CASSRTSGGVEQYF

j_call: TRBJ2-7
clone_size: -
v_call: TRBV11-2
d_call: TRBD2
cdr3_nt: TGTGCCAGCAGCTTAGCACTAGCGGGAGATGAGCAGTACTTC
cdr3_aa: CASSLALAGDEQYF

j_call: TRBJ1-6
clone_size: -
v_call: TRBV19
d_call: -
cdr3_nt: TGTGCCAGTAGTATTATGGGGCGTGTGGATTCACCCCTCCACTTT
cdr3_aa: CASSIMGRVDSPLHF

j_call: TRBJ2-7
clone_size: -
v_call: TRBV6-2/TRBV6-3
d_call: TRBD2
cdr3_nt: TGTGCCAGCAGTTACTCCCGACTAGCGGGGAGGGGAACCTACGAGCAGTACTTC
cdr3_aa: CASSYSRLAGRGTYEQYF

j_call: TRBJ1-3
clone_size: -
v_call: TRBV7-2
d_call: TRBD1
cdr3_nt: TGTGCCAGCGGAGATAGGGGGCGGGTTAACACCATATATTTT
cdr3_aa: CASGDRGRVNTIYF

j_call: TRBJ2-1
clone_size: -
v_call: TRBV2
d_call: -
cdr3_nt: TGTGCCAGCAGAGCCGGGGCTGAGCAGTTCTTC
cdr3_aa: CASRAGAEQFF

j_call: TRBJ1-3
clone_size: -
v_call: TRBV3-1/TRBV3-2
d_call: -
cdr3_nt: TGTGCCAGCAGCCAAGAAGACACCATATATTTT
cdr3_aa: CASSQEDTIYF

j_call: TRBJ2-7
clone_size: many
v_call: TRBV27
d_call: -
cdr3_nt: TGTGCCAGCAATAGGCAGGGGGGCTCCTACGAGCAGTACTTC
cdr3_aa: CASNRQGGSYEQYF

j_call: TRBJ2-7
clone_size: -
v_call: TRBV11-2
d_call: -
cdr3_nt: TGTGCCAGCAGCTGGACCCTGGAGCAGGGCGAGCAGTACTTC
cdr3_aa: CASSWTLEQGEQYF

j_call: TRBJ2-5
clone_size: -
v_call: TRBV12-5
d_call: TRBD2
cdr3_nt: TGTGCTAGTGGTTTGGGGACGGGGGGGCAAGAGACCCAGTACTTC
cdr3_aa: CASGLGTGGQETQYF

j_call: TRBJ2-7
clone_size: few
v_call: TRBV6-5
d_call: -
cdr3_nt: TGTGCCAGTTGGGGTTGGGACTACGAGCAGTACTTC
cdr3_aa: CASWGWDYEQYF

j_call: TRBJ1-5
clone_size: -
v_call: TRBV28
d_call: -
cdr3_nt: TGTGCCAGCAGTAAAAGCAATCAGCCCCAGCATTTT
cdr3_aa: CASSKSNQPQHF

j_call: TRBJ2-3
clone_size: -
v_call: TRBV19
d_call: TRBD1
cdr3_nt: TGTGCCAGTAGTACCGGGACAGAGAACACAGATACGCAGTATTTT
cdr3_aa: CASSTGTENTDTQYF

j_call: TRBJ1-2
clone_size: -
v_call: TRBV7-2
d_call: TRBD1
cdr3_nt: TGTGCCAGCAGCTGGACAGGGGGCTCGGCCTATGGCTACACCTTC
cdr3_aa: CASSWTGGSAYGYTF

j_call: TRBJ2-1
clone_size: -
v_call: TRBV19
d_call: TRBD1
cdr3_nt: TGTGCCAGTAGTCAGACAGGGATGGTAAATGAGCAGTTCTTC
cdr3_aa: CASSQTGMVNEQFF

j_call: TRBJ1-1
clone_size: -
v_call: TRBV28
d_call: TRBD1
cdr3_nt: TGTGCCAGCAGTTTAAATCTGCGGCAGGGGGTTGAAGCTTTCTTT
cdr3_aa: CASSLNLRQGVEAFF

j_call: TRBJ1-1
clone_size: -
v_call: TRBV18
d_call: -
cdr3_nt: TGTGCCAGCTCCCCGAGTCTCCAGGAAGCTTTCTTT
cdr3_aa: CASSPSLQEAFF

j_call: TRBJ2-1
clone_size: -
v_call: TRBV29-1
d_call: -
cdr3_nt: TGCAGCGTTAGTTTTCGACTGGCCAGCTCCTACAATGAGCAGTTCTTC
cdr3_aa: CSVSFRLASSYNEQFF

j_call: TRBJ1-5
clone_size: -
v_call: TRBV19
d_call: TRBD1
cdr3_nt: TGTGCCAGTAGAGTTGGTGGGACAGCCCTTAGCAATCAGCCCCAGCATTTT
cdr3_aa: CASRVGGTALSNQPQHF

j_call: TRBJ2-2
clone_size: -
v_call: TRBV7-6
d_call: -
cdr3_nt: TGTGCCAGCAGCTTAGGGCGGAGCGGGGAGCTGTTTTTT
cdr3_aa: CASSLGRSGELFF

j_call: TRBJ2-7
clone_size: -
v_call: TRBV7-8
d_call: TRBD1
cdr3_nt: TGTGCCAGCAGCTTACAGGACAGGGCGGGGGAGCAGTACTTC
cdr3_aa: CASSLQDRAGEQYF

j_call: TRBJ2-7
clone_size: -
v_call: TRBV2
d_call: TRBD2
cdr3_nt: TGTGCCAGCAGTGAAAGTAGCGGGGTGGGGGAGCAGTACTTC
cdr3_aa: CASSESSGVGEQYF

j_call: TRBJ1-5
clone_size: once
v_call: TRBV24-1
d_call: TRBD1
cdr3_nt: TGTGCCACCAGTCAGTCGCAGGGGGCTTATAGCAATCAGCCCCAGCATTTT
cdr3_aa: CATSQSQGAYSNQPQHF

j_call: TRBJ2-4
clone_size: -
v_call: TRBV7-2
d_call: -
cdr3_nt: TGTGCCAGCAGCCTACCGGGACAAAGAAACATTCAGTACTTC
cdr3_aa: CASSLPGQRNIQYF

j_call: TRBJ2-7
clone_size: few
v_call: TRBV11-2
d_call: -
cdr3_nt: TGTGCCAGCAGCTTTCAGGGTGCTACCTACGAGCAGTACTTC
cdr3_aa: CASSFQGATYEQYF

j_call: TRBJ2-7
clone_size: -
v_call: TRBV2
d_call: -
cdr3_nt: TGTGCCAGCCCGGCAACCGACTCCTACGAGCAGTACTTC
cdr3_aa: CASPATDSYEQYF